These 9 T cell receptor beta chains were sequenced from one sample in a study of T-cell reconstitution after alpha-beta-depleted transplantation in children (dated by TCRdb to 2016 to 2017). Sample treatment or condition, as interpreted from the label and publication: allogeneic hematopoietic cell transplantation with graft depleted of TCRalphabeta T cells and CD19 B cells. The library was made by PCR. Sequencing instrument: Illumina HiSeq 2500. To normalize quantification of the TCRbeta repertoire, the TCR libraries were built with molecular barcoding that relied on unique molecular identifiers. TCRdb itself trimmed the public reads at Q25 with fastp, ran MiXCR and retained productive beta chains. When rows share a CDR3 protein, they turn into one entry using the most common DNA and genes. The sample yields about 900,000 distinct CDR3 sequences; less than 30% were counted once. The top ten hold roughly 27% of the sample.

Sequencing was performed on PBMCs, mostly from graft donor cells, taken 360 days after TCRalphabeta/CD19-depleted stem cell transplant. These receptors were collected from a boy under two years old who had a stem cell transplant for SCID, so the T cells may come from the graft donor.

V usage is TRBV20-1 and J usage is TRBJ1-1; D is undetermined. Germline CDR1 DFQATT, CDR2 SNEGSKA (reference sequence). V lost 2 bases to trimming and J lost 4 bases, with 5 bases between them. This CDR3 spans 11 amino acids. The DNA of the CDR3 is TGCAGTGCTAGATATCTCACTGAAGCTTTCTTT. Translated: CSARYLTEAFF.

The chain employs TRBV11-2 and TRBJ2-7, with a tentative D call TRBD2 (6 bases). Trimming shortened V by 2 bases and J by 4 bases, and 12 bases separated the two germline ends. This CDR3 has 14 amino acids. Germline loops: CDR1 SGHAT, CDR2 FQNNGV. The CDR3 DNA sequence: TGTGCCAGCAGCTTAACCGACGGGGGTTACGAGCAGTACTTC. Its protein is CASSLTDGGYEQYF.

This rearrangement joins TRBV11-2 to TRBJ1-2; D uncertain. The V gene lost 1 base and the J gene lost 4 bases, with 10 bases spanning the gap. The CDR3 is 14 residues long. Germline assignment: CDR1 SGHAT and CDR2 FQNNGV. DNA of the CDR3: TGTGCCAGCAGCTTAGGACTTTCGGTCTATGGCTACACCTTC. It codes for CASSLGLSVYGYTF.

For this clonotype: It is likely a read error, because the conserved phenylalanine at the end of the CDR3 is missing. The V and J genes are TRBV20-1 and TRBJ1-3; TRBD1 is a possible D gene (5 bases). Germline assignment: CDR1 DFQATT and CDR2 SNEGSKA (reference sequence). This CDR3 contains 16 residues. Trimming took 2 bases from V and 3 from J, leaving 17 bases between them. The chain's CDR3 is CSARFSVLGGGNTIYY. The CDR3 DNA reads TGCAGTGCTAGATTCTCCGTTCTGGGGGGTGGAAACACCATATATTAT.

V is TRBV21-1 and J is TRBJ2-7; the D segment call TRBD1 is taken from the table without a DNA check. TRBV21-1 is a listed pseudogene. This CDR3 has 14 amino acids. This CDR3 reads CASKSRGLVGEQYF. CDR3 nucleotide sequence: TGTGCCAGCAAAAGCAGGGGGCTGGTGGGGGAGCAGTACTTC.

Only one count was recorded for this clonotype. The CDR3 here is CASRGPGLSGYTF. For the CDR3, the DNA is TGTGCCAGCAGAGGGCCGGGACTGAGTGGCTACACCTTC. The chain couples TRBV7-6 to TRBJ1-2, with D possibly TRBD1 on 5 matching bases. The CDR3 is made up of 13 amino acids. The ends were cut back, 6 bases at V and 7 bases at J, with 15 bases in the middle. CDR1 and CDR2 (germline): SGHVS, FNYEAQ.

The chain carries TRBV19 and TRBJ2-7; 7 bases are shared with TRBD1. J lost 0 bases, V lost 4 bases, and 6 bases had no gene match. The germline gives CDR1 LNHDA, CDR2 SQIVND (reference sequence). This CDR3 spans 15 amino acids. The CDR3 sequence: CASSRDSQSSYEQYF. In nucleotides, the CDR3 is TGTGCCAGTAGTAGGGACAGTCAAAGCTCCTACGAGCAGTACTTC.

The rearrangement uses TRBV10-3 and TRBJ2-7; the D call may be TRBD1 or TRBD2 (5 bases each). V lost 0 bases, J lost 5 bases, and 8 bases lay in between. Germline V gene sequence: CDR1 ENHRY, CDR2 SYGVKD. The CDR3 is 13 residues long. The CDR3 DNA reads TGTGCCATCAGTGAGTCCCAGGGAGACGAGCAGTACTTC. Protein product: CAISESQGDEQYF.

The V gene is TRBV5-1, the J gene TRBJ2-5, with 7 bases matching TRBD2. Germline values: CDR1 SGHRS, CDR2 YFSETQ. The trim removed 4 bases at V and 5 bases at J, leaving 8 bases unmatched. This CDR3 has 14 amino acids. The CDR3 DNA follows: TGCGCCAGCAGCCCAAGGACTAGGATGGAGACCCAGTACTTC. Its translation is CASSPRTRMETQYF.